This section outlines one T cell receptor (beta chain) sequence together with its context. What antigen it recognizes has not been identified. Qualities for individual bases were not recorded, and no much larger clone is one base off. The cohort consisted of hundreds of healthy bone marrow donors. At the time of sampling, every cohort member was nominally healthy, though immune exposures that went unrecorded were likely present. The donor was CMV seronegative and was included in the group of 352 seronegative cohort members. Every donor gave a peripheral blood sample, and the peripheral blood mononuclear cells from that sample were used for TCR beta sequencing. Genomic DNA was extracted from the blood cell samples with the Qiagen DNeasy Blood Extraction Kit. The library was obtained by the immunoSEQ multiplex PCR assay. For the multiplex PCR, a mixture combining 60 forward primers for TCR Vbeta segments and 13 reverse primers for TCR Jbeta segments was used. The CDR3 region of rearranged TCR beta genes was amplified from genomic DNA by a multiplex PCR assay. Amplified TCR beta libraries were sequenced as 87-base-pair reads on the Illumina HiSeq System. Under the source paper's analysis protocol: A later analysis counted approximately 74 million unique TCR beta chains across the 650 to 700 repertoires, and around 12 million of these chains were shared by at least two donors. To remove PCR and sequencing errors, raw reads were error-corrected and collapsed into unique sequences using a nearest-neighbor algorithm that merged closely related sequences. V, D and J gene segments were assigned by aligning CDR3 sequences to IMGT reference sequences. For a sequence to be retained, a match of at least six nucleotides to both a V gene segment and a J gene segment was required. A rearrangement counted as productive if the CDR3 had no stop codons and remained in frame with V and J, and every other rearrangement counted as non-productive. Following IMGT convention, CDR3 was defined as the stretch from the second conserved V-encoded cysteine to the conserved J-encoded phenylalanine. In an earlier analysis of approximately 590 of the donors, sequences lacking an unambiguous match to a single V gene segment were excluded. An earlier analysis of some 500 of the donors classified V segments as functional when productive rearrangements were above 56.7% and as segregating when the standard deviation between donors was above 5%. A statistical classification framework was built for diagnosing cytomegalovirus status from the catalog of TCR beta chain sequences. V and J gene assignment, in a later analysis, came from comparing TCR nucleotide sequences with IMGT/GENE-DB human TR gene sequences. Using the TCRdist pipeline, a later analysis assigned CDR3 sequences along with most-parsimonious VDJ recombination scenarios. In a later analysis, every TCR beta chain was defined by the combination of its CDR3 amino acid sequence and its V-gene family, and reads without a unique V-gene family were dropped. In a later analysis, around 600 highly shared, low-generation-probability nucleotide sequences were removed to address suspected cross-contamination and a sequencing artifact. A later analysis calculated a clonal expansion index for each public chain from normalized within-repertoire ranks of inferred template counts. A later analysis computed generation probabilities with a VDJ recombination model fitted to out-of-frame rearrangements, and checked the results against IGoR. Hypergeometric tests were used in a later analysis to score TCR-TCR, TCR-HLA and TCR-CMV co-occurrence, with a repertoire-size bias correction applied to the TCR pairs. A later analysis estimated false discovery rates by permuting HLA or CMV assignments 20 times. In a later analysis, co-occurring TCRs were grouped using DBSCAN, and TCRdist sequence similarity was added for clustering within HLA-allele-positive subsets. Co-occurrence clustering excluded repertoires with fewer than 30,000 or more than 120,000 public chains, plus five with anomalous nucleotide sharing. What TCRdb holds here is the immuneACCESS table cut down to in-frame rearrangements. Part of the clones is not present; checked against another copy, under half of the missing clones reflect an unresolved V gene, and the others are unexplained. The DNA was the basis for D and trimming; V, J and clone size are from that table. The sample yields some 150,000 clones; roughly 85% were counted once. The ten biggest clones cover around 1.3% of the sample.

The sample belongs to a study of cytomegalovirus exposure and HLA in healthy donors (TCRdb year 2017). With regard to the full study: In an earlier analysis of approximately 640 of the donors, roughly 300 Gb of sequence data and some 100 million unique TCR beta sequences from about 179 million T cells were reported. All discovery cohort repertoires had been generated using a single sequencing platform. Rather than using new phenotypic data, the later analysis identified candidate immune exposures from TCR beta sequences and from how often those sequences occurred across donors. A separate validation cohort of 100 to 150 different subjects was used in addition to the roughly 620-subject first cohort. An early release covering about 600 HLA-typed donors comprised 250 to 350 gigabases of sequencing data and tens of millions of unique TCR sequences. Of the approximately 400 genotyped donors, over 70% fell in the genetic ancestry cluster associated with self-reported Caucasian donors. Alongside the repertoire data, information on donor age, sex, ethnicity and CMV serostatus was compiled. To decide whether each TCR beta V gene segment behaved as functional or pseudogenic, an earlier analysis of some 540 of the donors relied on high-throughput TCR beta sequencing. To study patterns of TCR occurrence, a later analysis re-analyzed previously published TCR beta repertoires from around 670 donors and added high-resolution HLA genotyping. Typing coverage varied by locus: roughly 620-640 donors for A, B, C, DRB1 and DQB1; roughly 510 for DQA1; over 600 for DPA1; under 490 for DPB1. A later genetic analysis took genome-wide SNP genotypes for about 65% of the 666 donors and used that subset as a discovery cohort. The study combined high-throughput TCR immunosequencing, statistical association of individual TCRs with disease status, and machine learning to predict cytomegalovirus infection status. On average, about 240,000 unique TCR beta nucleotide sequences were sequenced per donor among a few hundred genotyped donors of the cohort, with roughly 18% of those sequences being non-productive. The aim of the study was to test whether cataloging public T cell receptors could identify signatures of past pathogen exposure. The study used immunosequencing to profile the T cell repertoires of more than 650 subjects and linked those repertoires to cytomegalovirus serostatus. Four or five DR-DQ haplotypes were handled as single units for association and clustering, since linkage in the cohort was strong. Both class I and class II loci were covered by HLA typing, at four-digit resolution.

Overall study outcomes, separate from this receptor: The sequencing pipeline was judged likely to have produced a cluster of highly shared sequence variants as a technical artifact. This cohort had only TCR beta chains sequenced, and the lack of alpha or paired-chain data limited which features could be detected. When HLA alleles, especially DR and DQ, strongly co-occurred, TCR associations were difficult to assign to individual alleles. At a false discovery rate of 0.05, a later analysis linked 16,951 TCR beta sequences to specific HLA alleles. A later genetic analysis reported fewer N-insertions in productive TCRs among donors in an Asian-associated ancestry cluster than the roughly 690-donor mean. For the cohort, immune exposure information was limited to CMV serostatus. According to a later analysis, most CMV-associated TCR beta chains appeared to be HLA-restricted, and the HLA associations seemed to be driven largely by CMV exposure. Presence/absence analyses assumed roughly uniform sequencing depth across donors, an assumption that may not hold. In an earlier analysis of about 600 of the donors, most TCR beta V segments appeared in productive rearrangements about 87% or about 30% of the time, broadly matching IMGT annotations. A further reported finding was that TCR beta sequences accurately predicted the HLA-A and HLA-B alleles for most subjects in the first cohort. A later analysis found that TCR association rates varied across HLA loci, with DRB1 alleles showing the most associated TCRs and HLA-C alleles the fewest. In a later analysis, several top co-occurrence clusters were reported to appear linked to parvovirus B19, influenza, CMV and Epstein-Barr virus. The earlier analysis of approximately 590 of the donors excluded approximately 17 rarely observed V segments, including chromosome 9 orphons, because counts were too low. In both the original and validation cohorts, the classifier was reported to diagnose cytomegalovirus status with high specificity and sensitivity. Linkage disequilibrium might explain the correlated functional status among segregating V segments, but an unknown experimental factor could not be excluded. A few of the identified cytomegalovirus-associated TCR beta chains were confirmed in vitro to be specific for cytomegalovirus antigens. The authors suggested that the approach could potentially be generalized to other disease states and immunological phenotypes. A total of 150 or so TCR beta chains were listed by the study as associated with cytomegalovirus. In a later genetic analysis, a missense DCLRE1C variant was associated with V-gene and J-gene trimming of TCR beta chains, and the association was replicated in an independent cohort. Because some donors lacked HLA typing at each locus, the association tests relied only on the typed subset. Most TCR sequences were seen in very few donors, while some public TCRs were found in many individuals. A later analysis found that HLA-associated TCR beta chains were more clonally expanded and had lower generation probabilities than equally common non-associated chains.

The TCR sequence derives from a woman between 50 and 59 years old in good health and CMV-seronegative. Sequenced sample: PBMCs.

CDR3 protein: CASSPRQAGLAGFRNEQFF. The bases read TGTGCCAGCAGCCCCAGACAAGCGGGACTAGCGGGATTTCGAAATGAGCAGTTCTTC. This receptor chain uses TRBV7-9 and TRBJ2-1; 13 nucleotides in the junction match TRBD2. At the junction V is shortened by 5 bases and J by 7 bases; bases outside the gene matches: 17. The CDR3, from cysteine to phenylalanine, totals 19 residues. Only CDR3 DNA remains: 57 bases, in frame from the first base. The germline V gene (reference sequence) specifies SEHNR as CDR1 and FQNEAQ as CDR2.